This T cell receptor (beta chain) comes out of a study of T cells in Graves' hyperthyroidism and ophthalmopathy. The germline CDR1 and CDR2 sequences are MNHNS and SASEGT. The CDR3 has 19 amino acids. After removal of 5 bases from V and 0 bases from J, the junction contained 13 bases not matched to a gene. The sample holds many counts of this clonotype. The investigators amplified TCR beta CDR3 regions from RNA transcripts. The HTBI set primed first-round TCR CDR3 RT-PCR. One entry per CDR3 protein results from TCRdb running MiXCR on the multiplex PCR reads. This sample has over 400,000 distinct CDR3 sequences, with under 15% found just once.

This TCR was sampled from a man younger than 35 with Graves' ophthalmopathy. The chain links TRBV6-1 to TRBJ2-6, with TRBD1 identical over 7 bases. Sequencing was performed on blood. The CDR3 bases are TGTGCCAGCAGTAAGATGGGACAGTCAATATACTCTGGGGCCAACGTCCTGACTTTC. Amino acid sequence: CASSKMGQSIYSGANVLTF.